This T cell receptor beta chain was recovered during a study of T cell responses to AZD1222 COVID-19 vaccine. Findings and caveats of the study: There were vaccine-associated CD4 TCRs across spike, dominant at 160-218 and 743-854. AZD1222 recipients seropositive at baseline numbered only six. Clonal diversity was possibly underestimated; the donors were predominantly white British and more often female. No repertoire was sampled before or during the peak T cell response, only after it.

Profiling relied on immunoSEQ multiplex PCR, and the TCRdb table lists in-frame clones only, not all of them. The data show 80,000 to 100,000 clones, around 90% seen once. A remark on this clone: Its target is not known.

Sequenced here: peripheral blood, sampled 28 days after the second AZD1222 dose. This sequence originates from an adult who received the AZD1222 COVID-19 vaccine.

The CDR3 loop is CASSIAGSHYNEQFF. CDR3 sequence (DNA): TGTGCCAGTAGTATCGCGGGCTCCCACTACAATGAGCAGTTCTTC. The chain couples TRBV19 to TRBJ2-1, with a possible D match to TRBD2 (5 bases). The CDR3 totals 15 residues. Trimming left V 3 bases short and J 3 bases short, with 12 bases between. Germline lookup yields CDR1 LNHDA and CDR2 SQIVND (reference sequence).